This is a list of T cell receptor beta chains from one sample in a study of a mutant IDH1 vaccine in newly diagnosed glioma. What these receptors recognize is not known. The protocol was immunoSEQ multiplex PCR, while the TCRdb copy is restricted to in-frame clones and leaves out a portion. The sample consists of around 50,000 clones, approximately 90% of them appearing once. This sample comprised PBMCs, obtained from a glioma patient whose treatment included an IDH1 peptide vaccine. The receptor source for this set is a woman in her thirties or forties with glioma. The CDR3 runs from the conserved cysteine through the conserved F or W. The D gene is left open where the match is weak.

cdr3_aa	cdr3_nt	d_call	v_call	j_call
CAWTGTANTGELFF	TGTGCCTGGACCGGGACAGCGAACACCGGGGAGCTGTTTTTT	TRBD1	TRBV30	TRBJ2-2
CASSRELGGGLIAKNIQYF	TGCGCCAGCAGCCGTGAGTTGGGAGGGGGGCTTATAGCCAAAAACATTCAGTACTTC	.	TRBV4-1	TRBJ2-4
CAISEPGRSGRNIYNEQFF	TGTGCCATCAGTGAGCCTGGTCGTAGCGGGAGAAACATTTACAATGAGCAGTTCTTC	TRBD2	TRBV10-3	TRBJ2-1
CATSLTSGGVGELFF	TGTGCCACCAGCCTCACTAGCGGGGGGGTCGGGGAGCTGTTTTTT	TRBD2	TRBV15	TRBJ2-2
CASSMARTDTQYF	TGTGCCAGTAGTATGGCCCGCACAGATACGCAGTATTTT	.	TRBV19	TRBJ2-3
CASDSGRTNEQFF	TGCGCCAGCGATAGCGGGAGAACGAATGAGCAGTTCTTC	TRBD2	TRBV10-2	TRBJ2-1
CSVFTMNTEAFF	TGCAGCGTTTTCACAATGAACACTGAAGCTTTCTTT	.	TRBV29-1	TRBJ1-1
CAWSPRDRLTGELFF	TGTGCCTGGAGTCCCCGGGACAGACTCACCGGGGAGCTGTTTTTT	TRBD1	TRBV30	TRBJ2-2
CASSVVGSGNTIYF	TGTGCCAGCAGCGTAGTTGGCTCTGGAAACACCATATATTTT	.	TRBV9	TRBJ1-3
CAIRETSGGVYEQFF	TGTGCCATCAGGGAGACTAGCGGGGGCGTGTATGAGCAGTTCTTC	TRBD2	TRBV10-3	TRBJ2-1
CASSRDRAREQYF	TGTGCCAGCAGTCGGGACAGGGCAAGGGAGCAGTACTTC	TRBD1	TRBV6-5	TRBJ2-7